Listed here are 10 T cell receptor beta chains from one sample, sequenced in a study of shared clonotypes between healthy human individuals. The repertoire was sequenced with immunoSEQ multiplex PCR; TCRdb's copy has only in-frame clones and lacks some. The sample holds some 500,000 clones, almost 97% seen once. The material sequenced was naive CD4+ T cells sorted from blood. Regarding subset: CD45RA+ positively selected. The receptor source for this set is a woman in her 30s in good health.

V gene TRBV28 combines with J gene TRBJ2-7, with 11 bases lining up with TRBD1. Germline-derived CDR1 and CDR2 are MDHEN and SYDVKM. The V segment lost 6 bases and the J segment 3 bases; nucleotides outside the gene matches: 7. This CDR3 is 15 amino acids long. CDR3 DNA: TGTGCCAGCAGGGATTCCGGGACAGGGGGCTACGAGCAGTACTTC. This encodes CASRDSGTGGYEQYF.

This rearrangement joins TRBV28 to TRBJ2-3; 11 bases fit TRBD2. The CDR3 consists of 19 residues. Germline lookup yields CDR1 MDHEN and CDR2 SYDVKM. Unmatched junction bases numbered 11, after V lost 3 bases and J lost 0 bases. The CDR3 loop reads CASSFGTAGLAASTDTQYF. The CDR3 DNA reads TGTGCCAGCAGTTTCGGGACCGCGGGACTAGCGGCAAGCACAGATACGCAGTATTTT.

This rearrangement joins TRBV27 to TRBJ2-7; D unclear. This CDR3 spans 16 amino acids. The V end was cut by 5 bases, the J end by 4 bases, with 21 bases between. From germline, CDR1 is MNHEY and CDR2 SMNVEV (reference sequence). CDR3 protein: CASSHLGSPTLYEQYF. CDR3 DNA sequence: TGTGCCAGCAGTCACCTGGGTTCTCCGACCCTTTACGAGCAGTACTTC.

J is TRBJ1-3 and V is TRBV6-5; D perhaps matches TRBD1 (5 bases). Germline CDR1 MNHEY, CDR2 SVGAGI. The V gene lost 0 bases and the J gene lost 0 bases, with 9 bases spanning the gap. The CDR3 consists of 16 residues. The CDR3 DNA reads TGTGCCAGCAGTTACTCGACGGGACCCTCTGGAAACACCATATATTTT. As protein: CASSYSTGPSGNTIYF.

This clone was detected a few times. The gene calls are TRBV7-9 and TRBJ1-5, with D hard to call. Between the trimmed V and J ends, which lost 1 base and 6 bases, there was a span of 4 bases. The CDR3 is 12 amino acids. Germline V CDR1 and CDR2: SEHNR, FQNEAQ (reference sequence). DNA of the CDR3: TGTGCCAGCAGCTTAGGCAGTCAGCCCCAGCATTTT. Translating it yields CASSLGSQPQHF. Together with reference TRBV7-9 and TRBJ1-5, the CDR3 gives the full variable domain: DTGVSQNPRHKITKRGQNVTFRCDPISEHNRLYWYRQTLGQGPEFLTYFQNEAQLEKSRLLSDRFSAERPKGSFSTLEIQRTEQGDSAMYLCASSLGSQPQHFGDGTRLSIL.

This chain connects TRBV5-1 to TRBJ2-5; TRBD2 aligns across 13 bases. The CDR3 is 17 amino acids. The germline V gene encodes CDR1 SGHRS and CDR2 YFSETQ. Trimming took 3 bases from V and 4 from J; bases not matched to a gene: 9. CDR3 amino acids: CASSSGTSGTSRETQYF. The CDR3 coding sequence is TGCGCCAGCAGCTCCGGGACTAGCGGGACCTCAAGAGAGACCCAGTACTTC. Full variable domain (missing parts from reference TRBV5-1 and TRBJ2-5): KAGVTQTPRYLIKTRGQQVTLSCSPISGHRSVSWYQQTPGQGLQFLFEYFSETQRNKGNFPGRFSGRQFSNSRSEMNVSTLELGDSALYLCASSSGTSGTSRETQYFGPGTRLLVL.

V usage is TRBV2 and J usage is TRBJ1-4; D ambiguous. Trimming removed 6 bases from V and 5 bases from J, with 13 bases in between. The V gene's germline CDR1 is SNHLY and CDR2 FYNNEI. There are 14 residues in the CDR3. The CDR3 loop reads CASRLGSKNEKLFF. The CDR3 bases are TGTGCCAGCAGGTTAGGCAGTAAGAATGAAAAACTGTTTTTT.

About this clone: The sample carries other DNA sequences with the same CDR3. This sequence joins TRBV28 and TRBJ2-7, with no clear D. The CDR3 is made up of 13 amino acids. The germline V and J ends were trimmed by 2 bases and 2 bases, with 7 bases remaining between them. Germline CDR1 and CDR2: MDHEN and SYDVKM. The CDR3 protein is CASSLVSPYEQYF. CDR3 nucleotides: TGTGCCAGCAGTTTAGTCTCCCCCTACGAGCAGTACTTC.

CDR3 protein: CASSFPDRSYEQYF. In DNA, the CDR3 is TGTGCCAGCAGTTTCCCTGACAGGTCCTACGAGCAGTACTTC. This chain joins TRBV28 and TRBJ2-7, with D possibly TRBD1 on 6 matching bases. Trimming removed 3 bases at V and 1 base at J, with 10 bases between. CDR3 length: 14 amino acids. The germline V gene encodes CDR1 MDHEN and CDR2 SYDVKM.

This chain uses TRBV11-3 with TRBJ2-1; unclear D gene. The length of the CDR3 is 12 residues. Germline CDR1 SGHNT, CDR2 YENEEA. V was pared by 2 bases and J by 6 bases, with 5 bases between. Here the CDR3 reads CASSLTPNEQFF. The CDR3 nucleotides are TGTGCCAGCAGCTTAACTCCCAATGAGCAGTTCTTC.